Below are 18 T cell receptor beta chains sequenced from a single sample in a study of technical replicates of blood from several donors. The assay was immunoSEQ multiplex PCR, and TCRdb's table has in-frame clones only and misses some. This table has about 71,000 clones, roughly 90% appearing once. Source material: PBMCs. These receptors were collected from a human donor in good health. Some clones in this sample may be carry-over from other donors' samples.

This clone turned up a few times. The chain uses TRBV18 and TRBJ1-1, with TRBD1 matching over 7 bases. From germline, CDR1 is KGHSH and CDR2 LQKENI. There are 12 residues in the CDR3. J was trimmed by 5 bases and V by 6 bases; bases with no gene match: 3. Here the CDR3 reads CASSPGQTEAFF. CDR3 bases: TGTGCCAGCTCCCCGGGACAGACTGAAGCTTTCTTT. Full variable domain (remainder filled in from reference TRBV18 and TRBJ1-1): NAGVMQNPRHLVRRRGQEARLRCSPMKGHSHVYWYRQLPEEGLKFMVYLQKENIIDESGMPKERFSAEFPKEGPSILRIQQVVRGDSAAYFCASSPGQTEAFFGQGTRLTVV.

The chain recombines TRBV6-6 with TRBJ2-3; unclear D gene. The V end was cut by 5 bases, the J end by 2 bases, with 14 bases between. From germline, CDR1 is MNHNY and CDR2 SVGAGI (reference sequence). The CDR3 consists of 15 residues. The CDR3 loop is CASSRRSGSTDTQYF. DNA of the CDR3: TGTGCCAGCAGTCGTCGCAGTGGCTCCACAGATACGCAGTATTTT.

The chain joins TRBV12-5 to TRBJ1-1, with a possible D match to TRBD1 (5 bases). V dropped 0 bases and J dropped 4 bases, with 18 bases sitting between them. This CDR3 region has 17 residues. Germline lookup yields CDR1 LGHNT and CDR2 FRNRAP. The CDR3 spells CASGLVLGGAVVTEAFF. The CDR3 DNA reads as TGTGCTAGTGGTTTGGTACTCGGTGGGGCAGTAGTCACTGAAGCTTTCTTT.

The rearrangement uses TRBV4-3 and TRBJ1-6; TRBD1 agrees at 7 bases. The CDR3 consists of 15 residues. Germline values: CDR1 LGHNA, CDR2 YSLEER. Trimming removed 1 base from V and 9 bases from J; junction bases left unmatched: 6. The CDR3 bases are TGCGCCAGCAGCCAAGCGACAGGGAGCCGTTCACCCCTCCACTTT. The encoded protein is CASSQATGSRSPLHF.

The rearrangement joins TRBV5-1 to TRBJ1-6; D unclear. Germline values: CDR1 SGHRS, CDR2 YFSETQ. The V and J ends lost 4 bases and 10 bases respectively, with 15 bases between them. The CDR3 covers 14 residues. The CDR3 DNA reads as TGCGCCAGCAGCCCTTCGGGAGGCTACTCACCCCTCCACTTT. Protein sequence: CASSPSGGYSPLHF.

V gene TRBV4-3 combines with J gene TRBJ2-7, with a tentative D call TRBD1 (6 bases). This CDR3 region has 13 residues. V was pared by 4 bases and J by 6 bases, with 13 bases between. Looked up from germline, CDR1 is LGHNA and CDR2 is YSLEER. CDR3 sequence: CASSRRVRGEQYF. The CDR3 DNA reads as TGCGCCAGCAGCCGGCGAGTCAGGGGCGAGCAGTACTTC.

This clone was counted once. CDR3 sequence reads: CASSQIAPGLEGYEQYF. The CDR3 region has the DNA TGTGCCAGCAGTCAAATCGCACCGGGACTAGAAGGCTACGAGCAGTACTTC. The chain has TRBV11-2 and TRBJ2-7; TRBD2 aligns across 8 bases. With 6 bases clipped from V and 3 bases from J, the junction kept 16 bases outside the gene matches. CDR1 is SGHAT, CDR2 FQNNGV, per germline. The CDR3 is made up of 17 amino acids.

The chain couples TRBV21-1 to TRBJ2-5; the tabulated D call, TRBD2, remains unverified against the DNA. TRBV21-1 constitutes a pseudogene. The CDR3 loop spans 16 amino acids. Written as DNA, the CDR3 is TGTGCCAGCAGCAAAGAAGGCGGGACGATACAAGAGACCCAGTACTTC. Translated: CASSKEGGTIQETQYF.

The chain combines TRBV2 with TRBJ2-5, with D tentatively TRBD2 (5 bases). The CDR3 is 13 amino acids. Trimming left V 7 bases short and J 5 bases short, with 14 bases between. Per germline, CDR1 SNHLY and CDR2 FYNNEI. The CDR3 nucleotides read TGTGCCAGCAAATCGGGGAGAGGGGAGACCCAGTACTTC. Translating it yields CASKSGRGETQYF.

The chain carries TRBV7-6 and TRBJ2-1; 11 bases match TRBD2. From germline, CDR1 is SGHVS and CDR2 FNYEAQ. The CDR3 totals 17 residues. V was clipped by 4 bases and J by 10 bases; unmatched bases: 15. The CDR3 sequence is CASSSASGGPRVREQFF. The CDR3 bases are TGTGCCAGCAGCTCGGCTAGCGGGGGGCCCCGGGTCCGGGAGCAGTTCTTC. Complete variable domain (other parts from reference TRBV7-6 and TRBJ2-1): GAGVSQSPRYKVTKRGQDVALRCDPISGHVSLYWYRQALGQGPEFLTYFNYEAQQDKSGLPNDRFSAERPEGSISTLTIQRTEQRDSAMYRCASSSASGGPRVREQFFGPGTRLTVL.

The chain carries TRBV30 and TRBJ1-2; the match to TRBD1 covers 9 bases. J lost 5 bases, V lost 4 bases, and 5 bases had no gene match. Looked up from germline, CDR1 is GTSNPN and CDR2 is SVGIG (reference sequence). The CDR3 covers 13 residues. CDR3 protein: CAWKPGTGYGYTF. DNA for the CDR3: TGTGCCTGGAAACCCGGGACAGGGTATGGCTACACCTTC.

The chain combines TRBV5-1 with TRBJ2-5; 8 positions match TRBD1. The CDR3 is made up of 15 amino acids. J was trimmed by 2 bases and V by 0 bases; bases with no gene match: 3. Germline CDR1 and CDR2: SGHRS and YFSETQ. CDR3 in amino acids: CASSLAGDRQETQYF. In DNA form, the CDR3 reads TGCGCCAGCAGCTTGGCTGGGGACAGGCAAGAGACCCAGTACTTC.

This clone appeared once. The chain employs TRBV2 and TRBJ1-2, with 9 bases lining up with TRBD1. CDR3 length: 15 amino acids. Germline V gene lookup returns CDR1 SNHLY and CDR2 FYNNEI. Trimming took 3 bases from V and 8 from J; bases not matched to a gene: 10. The CDR3 sequence is CASSDWRQGEEGYTF. The CDR3 DNA reads TGTGCCAGCAGTGATTGGCGACAGGGGGAGGAGGGCTACACCTTC.

This clone was seen only a few times. This chain uses TRBV18 with TRBJ1-2, with 7 nucleotides matching TRBD1. Germline V lookup: CDR1 KGHSH, CDR2 LQKENI. The V segment lost 4 bases and the J segment 3 bases; nucleotides outside the gene matches: 2. The CDR3 is 13 residues long. The CDR3 DNA sequence: TGTGCCAGCTCACGACAGGGTGACTATGGCTACACCTTC. Its protein product is CASSRQGDYGYTF. Full variable domain (remainder filled in from reference TRBV18 and TRBJ1-2): NAGVMQNPRHLVRRRGQEARLRCSPMKGHSHVYWYRQLPEEGLKFMVYLQKENIIDESGMPKERFSAEFPKEGPSILRIQQVVRGDSAAYFCASSRQGDYGYTFGSGTRLTVV.

The V call is TRBV9, the J call TRBJ2-1; D is undetermined. Germline CDR1 and CDR2: SGDLS and YYNGEE. V shed 1 base and J shed 0 bases, with 17 bases lying between them. The length of the CDR3 is 18 residues. CDR3 sequence: CASSVKPLITYSYNEQFF. The DNA of the CDR3 is TGTGCCAGCAGCGTAAAGCCTCTCATAACTTACTCCTACAATGAGCAGTTCTTC.

The V and J genes are TRBV6-5 and TRBJ2-3, with TRBD1 identical over 7 bases. CDR1 is MNHEY and CDR2 is SVGAGI in the germline V gene. Trimming at V came to 4 bases and at J to 4 bases, leaving 8 bases not matched to a gene. The CDR3 spans 15 residues. The CDR3 DNA sequence: TGTGCCAGCAGTTCCCCGACAGGGCGGCCAGATACGCAGTATTTT. Its translation: CASSSPTGRPDTQYF.

This clone was observed once. The rearrangement links TRBV7-8 to TRBJ2-7; maybe TRBD2 (5 bases). Germline V gives CDR1 SGHVS, CDR2 FQNEAQ. The CDR3 contains 12 residues. V was clipped by 5 bases and J by 6 bases, with 11 bases between them. In DNA form, the CDR3 reads TGTGCCAGCAGCCCGGGATCCGGCGAGCAGTACTTC. Protein product: CASSPGSGEQYF.

V gene TRBV9 combines with J gene TRBJ2-1; 11 nucleotides match TRBD2. J gave up 6 bases and V 4 bases, and 9 bases lay outside the gene matches. The CDR3 has 16 residues. Germline assignment: CDR1 SGDLS and CDR2 YYNGEE. In nucleotides, the CDR3 is TGTGCCAGCAGCCCAGGTGGGACTAGCGGCCTCAATGAGCAGTTCTTC. This sequence encodes CASSPGGTSGLNEQFF.